The 10 T cell receptor beta chains reported below all come from one sample, sequenced in a study of shared clonotypes between healthy human individuals. The method was immunoSEQ multiplex PCR; TCRdb's version includes in-frame clones alone and lacks a portion of them. This table holds approximately 340,000 clones, approximately 74% found once. The sample taken for sequencing was memory CD4+ T cells sorted from blood. The sample's subset: CD45RA-negative fraction. Every receptor here comes from a man under 40 in good health.

The rearrangement links TRBV7-9 to TRBJ1-1; 8 nucleotides agree with TRBD1. The V and J ends lost 5 bases and 0 bases, in that order; junction bases with no gene match: 5. The germline gives CDR1 SEHNR, CDR2 FQNEAQ (reference sequence). The CDR3 sequence is 15 residues long. The CDR3 DNA is TGTGCCAGCAGCGCCCGGGACAGGATGAACACTGAAGCTTTCTTT. This codes for CASSARDRMNTEAFF.

This clone has just a few counts. The chain combines TRBV6-1 with TRBJ1-1, with D uncertain. Looked up from germline, CDR1 is MNHNS and CDR2 is SASEGT. This CDR3 region has 13 residues. V dropped 10 bases and J dropped 0 bases, with 12 bases sitting between them. DNA for the CDR3: TGTGCCAACCAACACATCCTGAACACTGAAGCTTTCTTT. Protein sequence: CANQHILNTEAFF.

The V gene is TRBV7-2, the J gene TRBJ1-5; 7 nucleotides agree with TRBD1. The CDR3 spans 13 residues. V lost 5 bases, J lost 7 bases, and 5 bases stayed unmatched. The germline gives CDR1 SGHTA, CDR2 FQGNSA. Here the CDR3 DNA reads TGTGCCAGCAGCCCGGACAGGCTCCAGCCCCAGCATTTT. Its protein product is CASSPDRLQPQHF.

The chain employs TRBV7-8 and TRBJ1-5; D gene ambiguous. The CDR3 sequence is 13 residues long. From germline, CDR1 is SGHVS and CDR2 FQNEAQ. Trimming removed 5 bases from V and 2 bases from J, with 7 bases in between. CDR3 bases: TGTGCCAGCAGCACTAGTGGCAATCAGCCCCAGCATTTT. Translation: CASSTSGNQPQHF.

V is TRBV18 and J is TRBJ1-3; D ambiguous. Trimming cost V 6 bases and J 8 bases, with 17 bases left between them. The length of the CDR3 is 14 residues. Per the germline V gene, CDR1 is KGHSH and CDR2 is LQKENI. The CDR3 DNA is TGTGCCAGCTCCCCCGCGGACCCGGCGGACACCATATATTTT. Translated, it gives CASSPADPADTIYF.

The rearrangement uses TRBV7-6 and TRBJ2-1, with 8 bases aligning to TRBD2. Germline-derived CDR1 and CDR2 are SGHVS and FNYEAQ. The V gene end was trimmed by 2 bases and the J gene end by 6 bases; junction bases not matched to a gene: 6. The CDR3 length is 15 residues. The CDR3 DNA sequence: TGTGCCAGCAGCTTACGAGCGGGAGTCCGCAATGAGCAGTTCTTC. Amino acids: CASSLRAGVRNEQFF.

This clone has just a few counts. V is TRBV27 and J is TRBJ2-1; D is unclear. V lost 0 bases, J lost 7 bases, and 7 bases lay in between. CDR3 length: 13 residues. Germline values: CDR1 MNHEY, CDR2 SMNVEV (reference sequence). CDR3 in amino acids: CASSLSAGNEQFF. In nucleotides, the CDR3 is TGTGCCAGCAGTTTATCGGCCGGAAATGAGCAGTTCTTC.

This clone was seen repeatedly, ten times or more. CDR3 sequence reads: CASSAGGTGELFF. The CDR3 DNA reads as TGCGCCAGCTCGGCCGGAGGCACCGGGGAGCTGTTTTTT. J is TRBJ2-2 and V is TRBV10-1; D perhaps matches TRBD2 (5 bases). The germline V gene encodes CDR1 WNHNN and CDR2 SYGVQD (reference sequence). With 8 bases removed from V and 4 bases from J, the gap between germline ends came to 11 bases. The CDR3 extends over 13 amino acids.

The V and J genes are TRBV14 and TRBJ2-1, with D unresolved. Germline V gives CDR1 SGHDN, CDR2 FVKESK. Trimming took off 5 bases at V and 8 bases at J, with 22 bases between the two ends. The CDR3 runs 16 residues. This CDR3 reads CASSDRLGDPDDEQFF. CDR3 coding DNA: TGTGCCAGCAGCGACCGACTTGGAGACCCTGACGATGAGCAGTTCTTC.

The V and J genes are TRBV29-1 and TRBJ2-7; D possibly corresponds to TRBD2 (6 bases). V was trimmed by 1 base and J by 9 bases, leaving 16 bases between them. The CDR3 contains 13 residues. CDR1 is SQVTM, CDR2 ANQGSEA, per germline. The CDR3 DNA is TGCAGCGTTGAAGGCCCGGAGGGGCTCGTGCAGTACTTC. This codes for CSVEGPEGLVQYF.